Many counts were recorded for the clone carrying this T cell receptor beta chain. TCRdb processed the 5' RACE reads anew with MiXCR; each CDR3 protein has one entry. Of 2,000 to 3,000 distinct CDR3 sequences in the sample, roughly 4.4% were seen once. The data originate from a study of spatial heterogeneity in lung cancer. Trimming removed 1 base at V and 3 bases at J, with 11 bases between. The germline gives CDR1 SGHRS, CDR2 YFSETQ. This CDR3 is built from 15 residues. The time point was: sample taken at primary tumor resection. Whole RNA, which was extracted from tumor, nontumor lung tissue or frozen PBMC, was sequenced without any cell sorting.

Sequenced material: normal lung tissue next to the tumor, taken at surgery. The V call is TRBV5-1, the J call TRBJ2-1; the D gene is possibly TRBD1 (7 bases). The sequence came from a female donor with early-stage non-small cell lung cancer. In nucleotides, the CDR3 is TGCGCCAGCAGCTTGTCTCAGGGGGGCTACAATGAGCAGTTCTTC. Translated: CASSLSQGGYNEQFF.